This entry lists 2 T cell receptor beta chains sequenced from one sample in a study of T cell clones after liver transplantation. Assay used: immunoSEQ multiplex PCR; TCRdb lists only in-frame clones, some missing. Counted here are roughly 73,000 clones, about four fifths occurring once; the ten biggest clones make up 0.45% to 0.65%. The sequencing here drew on CD4+ T cells from blood, taken before liver transplant. Receptor source: a human donor who received a liver transplant.

This clone has more than one count but fewer than ten. The V and J genes are TRBV11-3 and TRBJ2-7; D not resolved. This CDR3 spans 14 amino acids. Trimming stripped 1 base from V and 6 bases from J, with 13 bases between. Germline V gene lookup returns CDR1 SGHNT and CDR2 YENEEA. The CDR3, as DNA: TGTGCCAGCAGCTTAGGGTCACCCTCAAGCGAGCAGTACTTC. It translates to CASSLGSPSSEQYF.

The chain employs TRBV5-1 and TRBJ1-1; maybe TRBD1 (6 bases). This CDR3 has 14 residues. Trimming removed 4 bases from V and 1 base from J, with 11 bases in between. The V gene's germline CDR1 is SGHRS and CDR2 YFSETQ. The CDR3 reads CASSQGHPNTEAFF. The CDR3 bases are TGCGCCAGCAGCCAGGGACACCCGAACACTGAAGCTTTCTTT. Combining the CDR3 with reference TRBV5-1 and TRBJ1-1 gives the whole variable domain KAGVTQTPRYLIKTRGQQVTLSCSPISGHRSVSWYQQTPGQGLQFLFEYFSETQRNKGNFPGRFSGRQFSNSRSEMNVSTLELGDSALYLCASSQGHPNTEAFFGQGTRLTVV.